This T cell receptor (beta chain) was identified in a study of T cells after yellow fever vaccination. A 5'RACE template-switching step, the method used to make TCR cDNA, added a universal primer site and UMIs. TCRdb ran MiXCR on the 5' RACE reads and lists one entry per CDR3 protein. The sample has 150,000 to 200,000 distinct CDR3 sequences, 9.5% to 12% seen once. Study results and caveats: CD4 and CD8 compartments shared a small share of clonotypes, likely from convergent recombination.

Notes on this clonotype: Its cognate antigen is unknown.

The receptor was derived from a man aged 18 to 30 who received the YFV17D yellow fever vaccine. This material consisted of CD8+ T cells sorted from PBMCs, taken 15 days after the yellow fever booster vaccination.

This chain's CDR3 is CAIPSHEQYV. Written as DNA, the CDR3 is TGCGCCATCCCGTCCCACGAGCAGTACGTC. The chain joins TRBV5-1 to TRBJ2-7; D is unclear. V shed 9 bases and J shed 5 bases, with 9 bases lying between them. Germline values: CDR1 SGHRS, CDR2 YFSETQ. The CDR3 is made up of 10 amino acids.